A single sample gave rise to the 5 T cell receptor beta chains below, sequenced in a study of cytomegalovirus exposure and HLA in healthy donors. Primers for the PCR totalled 60 Vbeta and 13 Jbeta. Produced via immunoSEQ multiplex PCR; TCRdb's table is partial and in-frame only. The profile shows about 160,000 clones, more than 60% of them singletons. Sequenced: PBMCs. Receptor source: a woman aged 40-49 years in good health and CMV-seropositive.

The chain recombines TRBV2 with TRBJ1-2, with TRBD1 matching 12 bases. Germline V gives CDR1 SNHLY, CDR2 FYNNEI. The CDR3 runs 15 residues. The V and J ends lost 3 bases and 5 bases, in that order; junction bases with no gene match: 4. Written as DNA, the CDR3 is TGTGCCAGCAGTGATAGGGACAGGGGGCTGTATGGCTACACCTTC. This gives the protein CASSDRDRGLYGYTF.

This chain joins TRBV9 and TRBJ1-3, with D perhaps TRBD1 (6 bases). V shed 4 bases and J shed 6 bases, with 11 bases lying between them. The germline V gene encodes CDR1 SGDLS and CDR2 YYNGEE. The CDR3 covers 13 residues. The CDR3: CASSRDRTNTIYF. The CDR3 region has the DNA TGTGCCAGCAGCCGAGACAGGACAAACACCATATATTTT.

V usage is TRBV6-1 and J usage is TRBJ1-2; TRBD1 might be the D (5 bases). Germline CDR1 is MNHNS and CDR2 is SASEGT. Trimming cost V 1 base and J 5 bases, with 11 bases left between them. The CDR3 is 14 amino acids. CDR3 nucleotide sequence: TGTGCCAGCAGTGAAGAGACAGCAGGGTATGGCTACACCTTC. Translating it yields CASSEETAGYGYTF.

The gene calls are TRBV2 and TRBJ1-2; tentative D call: TRBD1 (6 bases). The CDR3 contains 14 residues. The V and J ends lost 8 bases and 7 bases respectively, with 20 bases between them. Germline values: CDR1 SNHLY, CDR2 FYNNEI. CDR3 nucleotide sequence: TGTGCCAGCGGTCGACAGGCACGCTCGAGTGGCTACACCTTC. Translating it yields CASGRQARSSGYTF. The full variable domain, in which reference TRBV2 and TRBJ1-2 provide the parts outside the CDR3, is EPEVTQTPSHQVTQMGQEVILRCVPISNHLYFYWYRQILGQKVEFLVSFYNNEISEKSEIFDDQFSVERPDGSNFTLKIRSTKLEDSAMYFCASGRQARSSGYTFGSGTRLTVV.

The chain joins TRBV4-1 to TRBJ1-4; 7 bases map to TRBD1. Germline assignment: CDR1 MGHRA and CDR2 YSYEKL. V lost 7 bases and J lost 5; bases outside the gene matches: 10. This CDR3 has 15 amino acids. In DNA form, the CDR3 reads TGCGCCAGCACCCTGGCACAGGGGAGGAATGAAAAACTGTTTTTT. Protein: CASTLAQGRNEKLFF.